This is a list of T cell receptor beta chains from one sample in a study of T cell responses to AZD1222 COVID-19 vaccine. Measured with immunoSEQ multiplex PCR; TCRdb has only the in-frame clones, and not every one. The sample shows under 150,000 clones, 70% to 90% of them seen only once. The sequences come from peripheral blood, collected on day 0 of AZD1222 vaccination. These receptors were taken from an adult in good health. Both conserved end residues are part of each CDR3. A D gene is named only where the DNA matches it firmly. Not all rows give a size; the values are once, few, many and, for expanded clones, a class.

J,V,D,size,DNA,CDR3
TRBJ2-7,TRBV7-2,NA,NA,TGTGCCAGCAGCCTGGTCCCCTACGAGCAGTACTTC,CASSLVPYEQYF
TRBJ1-2,TRBV11-2,TRBD1,NA,TGTGCCAGCAGCCCAGCAGGGGGCTATGGCTACACCTTC,CASSPAGGYGYTF
TRBJ1-4,TRBV6-2/TRBV6-3,TRBD1,once,TGTGCCAGCAGCGACAGGGGAGGTGAAAAACTGTTTTTT,CASSDRGGEKLFF
TRBJ2-3,TRBV7-2,NA,NA,TGTGCCAGCAGCTTTAGAGGGGGCACAGATACGCAGTATTTT,CASSFRGGTDTQYF
TRBJ2-2,TRBV5-4,TRBD2,NA,TGTGCCAGCAGCTTGACTAGCGGGAGCTCCGGGGAGCTGTTTTTT,CASSLTSGSSGELFF
TRBJ1-1,TRBV5-1,NA,NA,TGCGCCAGCAGCTTGGACAGGTCGAACACTGAAGCTTTCTTT,CASSLDRSNTEAFF
TRBJ1-2,TRBV12-3/TRBV12-4,TRBD1,NA,TGTGCCAGCAACCCGGGACAGAGAGCCTGGGCCAACTTC,CASNPGQRAWANF
TRBJ1-5,TRBV28,NA,few,TGTGCCACTTATCCTAGAGGGGCAGGGCAGCCCCAGCATTTT,CATYPRGAGQPQHF
TRBJ2-3,TRBV24-1,TRBD2,NA,TGTGCCACCAGTGCGGGAGCTAGCGGGGGTTCTAGCACAGATACGCAGTATTTT,CATSAGASGGSSTDTQYF
TRBJ1-3,TRBV21-1,NA,NA,TGTGCCAGTGGGGGTTTCACACCAACCTCTGGAAACACCATATATTTT,CASGGFTPTSGNTIYF
TRBJ1-3,TRBV3-1/TRBV3-2,NA,once,TGTGCCAGCAGCCAACGGACAGTAAACACCATATATTTT,CASSQRTVNTIYF
TRBJ2-3,TRBV15,TRBD2,NA,TGTGCCACCAGCAGAGGGACTAGCAGATCCACAGATACGCAGTATTTT,CATSRGTSRSTDTQYF
TRBJ2-2,TRBV19,TRBD1,NA,TGTGCCAGTAGTAGGGACAGGGCCCCGAACACCGGGGAGCTGTTTTTT,CASSRDRAPNTGELFF
TRBJ2-2,TRBV4-1,NA,NA,TGCGCCAGCAGCCAAGATCGTACATGGACCGGGGAGCTGTTTTTT,CASSQDRTWTGELFF
TRBJ2-1,TRBV5-8,NA,NA,TGTGCCAGCAGCTTAGAGGGGAGCTCCTACAATGAGCAGTTCTTC,CASSLEGSSYNEQFF
TRBJ1-1,TRBV6-6,NA,NA,TGTGCCAGCAGCCCCCTAGGTAGAGAGGCTTTCTTT,CASSPLGREAFF
TRBJ1-2,TRBV5-1,TRBD1,once,TGCGCCAGCGCTGGACAGGGCTATGGCTACACCTTC,CASAGQGYGYTF
TRBJ1-3,TRBV5-1,NA,NA,TGCGCCAGCAGCTTAAGCCAGCCTGGAAACACCATATATTTT,CASSLSQPGNTIYF
TRBJ1-2,TRBV29-1,NA,NA,TGCAGCGTTGAATGGTGGCGTCAACAAAACTATGGCTACACCTTC,CSVEWWRQQNYGYTF
TRBJ2-1,TRBV7-7,NA,NA,TGTGCCAGCAGCTTAGACGCGGGAACCTACAATGAGCAGTTCTTC,CASSLDAGTYNEQFF
TRBJ2-7,TRBV3-1/TRBV3-2,TRBD2,once,TGTGCCAGCAGCCCCGCCGGGGGGGCGCATTACGAGCAGTACTTC,CASSPAGGAHYEQYF
TRBJ1-3,TRBV3-1/TRBV3-2,NA,NA,TGTGCCAGCAGCCAGGGGAGAGGCTCTGGAAACACCATATATTTT,CASSQGRGSGNTIYF
TRBJ1-4,TRBV19,NA,NA,TGTGCCAGTAGTATGGGGGAACTATCCAATGAAAAACTGTTTTTT,CASSMGELSNEKLFF
TRBJ2-3,TRBV10-1,TRBD2,NA,TGCGCCAGCAGCGGGGGACTACCTCCTAGCACAGATACGCAGTATTTT,CASSGGLPPSTDTQYF
TRBJ1-6,TRBV6-5,NA,NA,TGTGCCAGCAGTTACTCTAGTGGTTCACCCCTCCACTTT,CASSYSSGSPLHF
TRBJ2-7,TRBV7-3,NA,NA,TGTGCCAGCAGCTTAGGGGGCGGCTACGAGCAGTACTTC,CASSLGGGYEQYF
TRBJ2-3,TRBV12-3/TRBV12-4,NA,few,TGTGCCAGCAGTTCAGGGTTACCAGATACGCAGTATTTT,CASSSGLPDTQYF